The following is a T cell receptor beta chain sequence with its context. PCR primers comprised 60 Vbeta and 13 Jbeta primers. Method: immunoSEQ multiplex PCR; TCRdb's copy keeps in-frame clones and lacks some. The top ten hold over 20% of the sample, which has around 20,000 clones, approximately 80% seen once. The sample comes from a study of cytomegalovirus exposure and HLA in healthy donors. Study summary: From 190 million or so T cells, an earlier analysis saw 90 million to 130 million unique TCR beta sequences.

V lost 4 bases to trimming and J lost 2 bases, with 18 bases between them. Germline CDR1 reads SEHNR; CDR2 reads FQNEAQ (reference sequence). The CDR3 loop spans 16 amino acids. The rearrangement joins TRBV7-9 to TRBJ2-7, with D perhaps TRBD1 (6 bases). Sequencing input: PBMCs. The clonotype was recovered from a human donor in good health. DNA of the CDR3: TGTGCCAGCAGCTCCACAGCCGGGACACGACCCTACGAGCAGTACTTC. Its translation: CASSSTAGTRPYEQYF.